The 11 T cell receptor beta chains below come from one sample, sequenced in a study of shared clonotypes between healthy human individuals. Sequenced by immunoSEQ multiplex PCR; TCRdb stores in-frame clones only, minus some. Of about half a million clones in the sample, around 80% are singletons; the top ten hold approximately 12%. Sequencing input: PBMCs. These receptors originate from a woman aged 40 to 50 in good health. Some clones in this sample may be carry-over from other donors' samples.

This rearrangement joins TRBV14 to TRBJ2-2; D possibly corresponds to TRBD2 (6 bases). This CDR3 has 19 residues. Per the germline V gene, CDR1 is SGHDN and CDR2 is FVKESK. V lost 1 base and J lost 3, with 21 bases in between. The CDR3 region has the DNA TGTGCCAGCAGCCAAGCTCTATCTAGCGACCCTGGTGACACCGGGGAGCTGTTTTTT. It is translated as CASSQALSSDPGDTGELFF.

The rearrangement joins TRBV2 to TRBJ2-5; no clear D. The length of the CDR3 is 13 residues. Trimming removed 8 bases at V and 3 bases at J, with 13 bases between. The germline V gene encodes CDR1 SNHLY and CDR2 FYNNEI. The CDR3 loop is CASSRQVEETQYF. CDR3 nucleotides: TGTGCCAGCTCGCGGCAGGTGGAAGAGACCCAGTACTTC.

The chain has TRBV19 and TRBJ2-1, with 12 bases fitting TRBD2. The germline V gene encodes CDR1 LNHDA and CDR2 SQIVND (reference sequence). The CDR3 has 15 amino acids. J lost 2 bases, V lost 6 bases, and 2 bases had no gene match. DNA for the CDR3: TGTGCCAGTAGGCTAGCGGGAGGGGCCTACAATGAGCAGTTCTTC. Its translation: CASRLAGGAYNEQFF.

This chain links TRBV7-6 with TRBJ2-2; D might be TRBD2 (5 bases). The V end lost 4 bases, the J end lost 4 bases, and 10 bases lay between the germline ends. The CDR3 has 14 amino acids. Per the germline V gene, CDR1 is SGHVS and CDR2 is FNYEAQ. The CDR3 DNA reads TGTGCCAGCAGCTCCCCGCGGGCCACCGGGGAGCTGTTTTTT. It is translated as CASSSPRATGELFF.

The gene calls are TRBV2 and TRBJ1-4, with a tentative D call TRBD1 (6 bases). The CDR3 loop spans 13 amino acids. Trimming shortened V by 4 bases and J by 3 bases, and 6 bases separated the two germline ends. Germline CDR1 is SNHLY and CDR2 is FYNNEI. CDR3 DNA: TGTGCCAGCAGTGGGACAGCTAATGAAAAACTGTTTTTT. Its protein product is CASSGTANEKLFF.

J is TRBJ2-7 and V is TRBV10-3; 7 bases map to TRBD1. CDR1 and CDR2 from the germline V gene are ENHRY and SYGVKD. There are 14 residues in the CDR3. The ends lost 3 bases at V and 3 bases at J; junction bases unmatched: 5. CDR3 in DNA: TGTGCCATCAGTGATGAGGGACAGCACTACGAGCAGTACTTC. Amino acid sequence: CAISDEGQHYEQYF.

The chain carries TRBV5-5 and TRBJ2-7; the match to TRBD1 covers 8 bases. The CDR3 runs to 15 residues. Per the germline V gene, CDR1 is SGHKS and CDR2 is YYEKEE (reference sequence). The V segment lost 3 bases and the J segment 1 base; nucleotides outside the gene matches: 6. CDR3 DNA sequence: TGTGCCAGCAGCTCCATTTGGACAGGGTCCTACGAGCAGTACTTC. Translated: CASSSIWTGSYEQYF.

The chain joins TRBV9 to TRBJ2-1; 9 bases line up with TRBD2. Germline V CDR1 and CDR2: SGDLS, YYNGEE. The CDR3 is 15 amino acids. Germline trimming cut 4 bases from V and 12 bases from J; bases unmatched to any gene: 14. CDR3: CASSLGGTSPRSQFF. The CDR3 coding sequence is TGTGCCAGCAGCCTCGGGGGGACTAGCCCCAGGTCGCAGTTCTTC.

The V call is TRBV18, the J call TRBJ1-5; no clear D gene. The V end lost 3 bases, the J end lost 4 bases, and 7 bases lay between the germline ends. The CDR3 consists of 13 residues. Looked up from germline, CDR1 is KGHSH and CDR2 is LQKENI. CDR3 nucleotide sequence: TGTGCCAGCTCACCCGGCCTAAATCAGCCCCAGCATTTT. Translating it yields CASSPGLNQPQHF.

The chain couples TRBV9 to TRBJ2-1; TRBD2 matches 9 bases. There are 20 residues in the CDR3. Germline CDR1 reads SGDLS; CDR2 reads YYNGEE. V was clipped by 4 bases and J by 2 bases; unmatched bases: 19. CDR3 coding DNA: TGTGCCAGCAGCCATTGGGAGGGGGAGCTAGCGGGGCGAACCTACAATGAGCAGTTCTTC. Protein: CASSHWEGELAGRTYNEQFF.

The chain joins TRBV18 to TRBJ1-1, with D unresolved. With 6 bases removed from V and 3 bases from J, the gap between germline ends came to 17 bases. Germline CDR1 and CDR2: KGHSH and LQKENI. CDR3 length: 15 amino acids. The CDR3 is CASSPNAGMDTEAFF. DNA for the CDR3: TGTGCCAGCTCCCCTAACGCGGGGATGGACACTGAAGCTTTCTTT.